The sample holds one count of the clone carrying this TCR beta chain. Its antigen remains unknown. The V end lost 0 bases, the J end lost 5 bases, and 16 bases lay between the germline ends. Germline lookup yields CDR1 SGHKS and CDR2 YYEKEE (reference sequence). The CDR3 sequence is 16 residues long. The time point was: week 5, during vaccination. The investigators gave 300 ug of mutant IDH1 20-mer peptide in each vaccine dose, together with topical imiquimod. Measured with immunoSEQ multiplex PCR; TCRdb has only the in-frame clones, and not every one. The data contain tens of thousands of clones, roughly 91% of them singletons. This entry belongs to a study of a mutant IDH1 vaccine in newly diagnosed glioma. The overall study: Vaccination started 4-6 weeks after radiotherapy alone, or with temozolomide cycles.

The chain has TRBV5-5 and TRBJ2-3; weak D call: TRBD1 (5 bases). The specimen was PBMCs, collected from a glioma patient whose treatment included an IDH1 peptide vaccine. This sequence originates from a woman in her fifties or sixties with glioma. The CDR3 DNA is TGTGCCAGCAGCTTGGCCCCAGGGTCGTTCGGAGATACGCAGTATTTT. This translates into CASSLAPGSFGDTQYF. The whole variable domain, remainder taken from reference TRBV5-5 and TRBJ2-3, is DAGVTQSPTHLIKTRGQQVTLRCSPISGHKSVSWYQQVLGQGPQFIFQYYEKEERGRGNFPDRFSARQFPNYSSELNVNALLLGDSALYLCASSLAPGSFGDTQYFGPGTRLTVL.